This T cell receptor (beta chain) was retrieved from a study of PD-1 blockade in classical Hodgkin lymphoma. Worth noting for this clone: Its cognate antigen is unknown.

General study points: Whoever responded completely had baseline diversity much like that seen in newly diagnosed patients. Healthy donors reportedly exceeded newly diagnosed patients in baseline TCR diversity.

Profiling relied on immunoSEQ multiplex PCR, and the TCRdb table lists in-frame clones only, not all of them. Of 20,000 to 25,000 clones listed, 77% are singletons. The V end was cut by 0 bases, the J end by 6 bases, with 8 bases between. The CDR3 loop spans 13 amino acids. CDR1 and CDR2 (germline): SGHTA, FQGNSA. Following autologous stem cell transplantation, relapse occurred in every patient, and exposure to brentuximab vedotin varied. The receptor comes from a human donor with classical Hodgkin lymphoma. This specimen consisted of peripheral blood mononuclear cells (PBMCs), obtained before the second cycle of nivolumab. The chain links TRBV7-2 to TRBJ1-2; D gene unclear. The CDR3 spells CASSLASGNGYTF. The CDR3 region has the DNA TGTGCCAGCAGCTTAGCCTCGGGGAATGGCTACACCTTC.